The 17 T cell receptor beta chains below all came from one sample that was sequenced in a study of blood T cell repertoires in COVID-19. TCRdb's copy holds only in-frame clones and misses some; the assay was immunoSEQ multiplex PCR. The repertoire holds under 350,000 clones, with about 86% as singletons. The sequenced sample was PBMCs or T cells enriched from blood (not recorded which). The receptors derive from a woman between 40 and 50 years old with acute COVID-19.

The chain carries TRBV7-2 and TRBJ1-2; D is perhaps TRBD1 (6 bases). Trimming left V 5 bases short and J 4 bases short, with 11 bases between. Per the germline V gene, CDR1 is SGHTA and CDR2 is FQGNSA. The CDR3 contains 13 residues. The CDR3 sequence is CASSQGQIYGYTF. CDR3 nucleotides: TGTGCCAGCAGCCAAGGACAGATCTATGGCTACACCTTC.

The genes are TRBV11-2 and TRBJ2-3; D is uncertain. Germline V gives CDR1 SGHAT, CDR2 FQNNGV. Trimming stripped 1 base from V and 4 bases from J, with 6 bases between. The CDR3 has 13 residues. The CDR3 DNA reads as TGTGCCAGCAGCTTAGTCGGTCCAGATACGCAGTATTTT. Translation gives CASSLVGPDTQYF.

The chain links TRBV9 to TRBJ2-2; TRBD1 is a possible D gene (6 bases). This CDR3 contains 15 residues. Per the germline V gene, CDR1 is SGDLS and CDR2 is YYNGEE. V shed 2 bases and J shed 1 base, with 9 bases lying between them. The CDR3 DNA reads TGTGCCAGCAGCGTCCCACAGGGGAACACCGGGGAGCTGTTTTTT. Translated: CASSVPQGNTGELFF.

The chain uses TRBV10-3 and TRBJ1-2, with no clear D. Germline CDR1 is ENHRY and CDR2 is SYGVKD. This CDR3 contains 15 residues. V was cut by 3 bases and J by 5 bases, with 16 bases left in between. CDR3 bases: TGTGCCATCAGTGAACCGGGAAGGAGGTTATATGGCTACACCTTC. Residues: CAISEPGRRLYGYTF.

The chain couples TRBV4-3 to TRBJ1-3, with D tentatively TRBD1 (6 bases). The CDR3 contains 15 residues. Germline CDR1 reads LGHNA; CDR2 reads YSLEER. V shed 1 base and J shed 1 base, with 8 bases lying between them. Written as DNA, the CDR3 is TGCGCCAGCAGCCAAGTAGGGGGATCTGGAAACACCATATATTTT. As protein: CASSQVGGSGNTIYF.

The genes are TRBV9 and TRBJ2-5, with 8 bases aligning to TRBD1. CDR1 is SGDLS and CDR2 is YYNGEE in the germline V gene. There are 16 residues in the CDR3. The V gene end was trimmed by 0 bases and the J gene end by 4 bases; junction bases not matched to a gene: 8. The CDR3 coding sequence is TGTGCCAGCAGCGTAGGGCAGGGGGCACTCGGAGAGACCCAGTACTTC. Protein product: CASSVGQGALGETQYF.

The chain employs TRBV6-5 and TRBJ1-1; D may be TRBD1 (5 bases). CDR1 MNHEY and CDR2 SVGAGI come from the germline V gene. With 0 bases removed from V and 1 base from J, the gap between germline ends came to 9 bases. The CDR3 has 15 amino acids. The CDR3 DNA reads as TGTGCCAGCAGTTACTCGTATCAGGGGAACACTGAAGCTTTCTTT. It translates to CASSYSYQGNTEAFF.

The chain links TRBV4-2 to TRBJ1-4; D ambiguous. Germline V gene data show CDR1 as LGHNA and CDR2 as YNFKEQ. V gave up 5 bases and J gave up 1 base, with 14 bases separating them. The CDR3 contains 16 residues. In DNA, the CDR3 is TGTGCCAGCAGCTCGGGGTTGCCGGGAACTAATGAAAAACTGTTTTTT. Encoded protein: CASSSGLPGTNEKLFF.

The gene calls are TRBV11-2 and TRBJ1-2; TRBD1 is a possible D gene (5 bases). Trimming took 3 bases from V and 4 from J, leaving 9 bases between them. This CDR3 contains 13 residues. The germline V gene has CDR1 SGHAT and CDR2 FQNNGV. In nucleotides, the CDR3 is TGTGCCAGCAGCTTCGGGGGGAGCTATGGCTACACCTTC. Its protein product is CASSFGGSYGYTF.

In DNA form, the CDR3 reads TGTGCCAGCAGGGGACAGTTACAAGAGACCCAGTACTTC. Its translation is CASRGQLQETQYF. This sequence joins TRBV7-2 and TRBJ2-5; TRBD1 aligns across 7 bases. The germline V gene encodes CDR1 SGHTA and CDR2 FQGNSA. CDR3 length: 13 residues. Germline trimming cut 6 bases from V and 2 bases from J; bases unmatched to any gene: 3.

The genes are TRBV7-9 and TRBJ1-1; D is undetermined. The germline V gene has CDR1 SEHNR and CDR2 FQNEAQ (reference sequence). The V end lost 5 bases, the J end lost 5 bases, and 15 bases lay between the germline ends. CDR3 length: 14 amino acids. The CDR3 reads CASSPFGVWTEAFF. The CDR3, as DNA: TGTGCCAGCAGCCCATTCGGGGTATGGACTGAAGCTTTCTTT. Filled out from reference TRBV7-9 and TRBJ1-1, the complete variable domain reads DTGVSQNPRHKITKRGQNVTFRCDPISEHNRLYWYRQTLGQGPEFLTYFQNEAQLEKSRLLSDRFSAERPKGSFSTLEIQRTEQGDSAMYLCASSPFGVWTEAFFGQGTRLTVV.

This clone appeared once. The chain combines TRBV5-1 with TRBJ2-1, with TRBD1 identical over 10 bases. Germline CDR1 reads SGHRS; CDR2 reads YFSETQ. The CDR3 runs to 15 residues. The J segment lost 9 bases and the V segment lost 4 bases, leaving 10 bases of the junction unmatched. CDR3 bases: TGCGCCAGCAGCGGGATAGGGACAGGGGAGAGTGAGCAGTTCTTC. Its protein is CASSGIGTGESEQFF.

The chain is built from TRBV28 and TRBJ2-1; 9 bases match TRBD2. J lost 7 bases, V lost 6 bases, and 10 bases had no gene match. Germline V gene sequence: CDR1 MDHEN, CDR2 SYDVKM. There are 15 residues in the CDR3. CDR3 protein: CASSSSRLADNEQFF. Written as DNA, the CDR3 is TGTGCCAGCAGCTCCAGCCGACTAGCGGATAATGAGCAGTTCTTC. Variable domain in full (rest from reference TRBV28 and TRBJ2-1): DVKVTQSSRYLVKRTGEKVFLECVQDMDHENMFWYRQDPGLGLRLIYFSYDVKMKEKGDIPEGYSVSREKKERFSLILESASTNQTSMYLCASSSSRLADNEQFFGPGTRLTVL.

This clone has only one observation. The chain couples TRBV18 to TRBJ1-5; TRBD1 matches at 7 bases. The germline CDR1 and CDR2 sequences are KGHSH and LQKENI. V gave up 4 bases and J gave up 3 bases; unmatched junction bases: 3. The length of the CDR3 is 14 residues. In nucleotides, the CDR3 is TGTGCCAGCTCACTGGGACAGTACAATCAGCCCCAGCATTTT. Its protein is CASSLGQYNQPQHF.

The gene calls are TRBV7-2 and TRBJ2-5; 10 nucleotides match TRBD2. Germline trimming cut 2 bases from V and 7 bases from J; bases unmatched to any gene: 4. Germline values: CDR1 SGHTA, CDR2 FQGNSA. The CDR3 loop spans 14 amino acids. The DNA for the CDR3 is TGTGCCAGCAGCTTAATGCCTAGCGGGGGGACCCAGTACTTC. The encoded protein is CASSLMPSGGTQYF.

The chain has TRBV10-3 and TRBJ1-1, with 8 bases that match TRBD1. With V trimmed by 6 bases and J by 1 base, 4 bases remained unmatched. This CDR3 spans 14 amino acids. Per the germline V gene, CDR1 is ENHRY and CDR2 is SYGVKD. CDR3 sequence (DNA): TGTGCCATCAGACGGACAGGGCGGAACACTGAAGCTTTCTTT. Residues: CAIRRTGRNTEAFF.

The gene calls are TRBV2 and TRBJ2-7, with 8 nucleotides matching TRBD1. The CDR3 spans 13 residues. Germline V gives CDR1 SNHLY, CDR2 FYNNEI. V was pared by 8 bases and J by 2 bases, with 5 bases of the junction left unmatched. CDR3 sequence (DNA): TGTGCCAGCCTTAACAGGGGGGCCTACGAGCAGTACTTC. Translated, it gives CASLNRGAYEQYF.